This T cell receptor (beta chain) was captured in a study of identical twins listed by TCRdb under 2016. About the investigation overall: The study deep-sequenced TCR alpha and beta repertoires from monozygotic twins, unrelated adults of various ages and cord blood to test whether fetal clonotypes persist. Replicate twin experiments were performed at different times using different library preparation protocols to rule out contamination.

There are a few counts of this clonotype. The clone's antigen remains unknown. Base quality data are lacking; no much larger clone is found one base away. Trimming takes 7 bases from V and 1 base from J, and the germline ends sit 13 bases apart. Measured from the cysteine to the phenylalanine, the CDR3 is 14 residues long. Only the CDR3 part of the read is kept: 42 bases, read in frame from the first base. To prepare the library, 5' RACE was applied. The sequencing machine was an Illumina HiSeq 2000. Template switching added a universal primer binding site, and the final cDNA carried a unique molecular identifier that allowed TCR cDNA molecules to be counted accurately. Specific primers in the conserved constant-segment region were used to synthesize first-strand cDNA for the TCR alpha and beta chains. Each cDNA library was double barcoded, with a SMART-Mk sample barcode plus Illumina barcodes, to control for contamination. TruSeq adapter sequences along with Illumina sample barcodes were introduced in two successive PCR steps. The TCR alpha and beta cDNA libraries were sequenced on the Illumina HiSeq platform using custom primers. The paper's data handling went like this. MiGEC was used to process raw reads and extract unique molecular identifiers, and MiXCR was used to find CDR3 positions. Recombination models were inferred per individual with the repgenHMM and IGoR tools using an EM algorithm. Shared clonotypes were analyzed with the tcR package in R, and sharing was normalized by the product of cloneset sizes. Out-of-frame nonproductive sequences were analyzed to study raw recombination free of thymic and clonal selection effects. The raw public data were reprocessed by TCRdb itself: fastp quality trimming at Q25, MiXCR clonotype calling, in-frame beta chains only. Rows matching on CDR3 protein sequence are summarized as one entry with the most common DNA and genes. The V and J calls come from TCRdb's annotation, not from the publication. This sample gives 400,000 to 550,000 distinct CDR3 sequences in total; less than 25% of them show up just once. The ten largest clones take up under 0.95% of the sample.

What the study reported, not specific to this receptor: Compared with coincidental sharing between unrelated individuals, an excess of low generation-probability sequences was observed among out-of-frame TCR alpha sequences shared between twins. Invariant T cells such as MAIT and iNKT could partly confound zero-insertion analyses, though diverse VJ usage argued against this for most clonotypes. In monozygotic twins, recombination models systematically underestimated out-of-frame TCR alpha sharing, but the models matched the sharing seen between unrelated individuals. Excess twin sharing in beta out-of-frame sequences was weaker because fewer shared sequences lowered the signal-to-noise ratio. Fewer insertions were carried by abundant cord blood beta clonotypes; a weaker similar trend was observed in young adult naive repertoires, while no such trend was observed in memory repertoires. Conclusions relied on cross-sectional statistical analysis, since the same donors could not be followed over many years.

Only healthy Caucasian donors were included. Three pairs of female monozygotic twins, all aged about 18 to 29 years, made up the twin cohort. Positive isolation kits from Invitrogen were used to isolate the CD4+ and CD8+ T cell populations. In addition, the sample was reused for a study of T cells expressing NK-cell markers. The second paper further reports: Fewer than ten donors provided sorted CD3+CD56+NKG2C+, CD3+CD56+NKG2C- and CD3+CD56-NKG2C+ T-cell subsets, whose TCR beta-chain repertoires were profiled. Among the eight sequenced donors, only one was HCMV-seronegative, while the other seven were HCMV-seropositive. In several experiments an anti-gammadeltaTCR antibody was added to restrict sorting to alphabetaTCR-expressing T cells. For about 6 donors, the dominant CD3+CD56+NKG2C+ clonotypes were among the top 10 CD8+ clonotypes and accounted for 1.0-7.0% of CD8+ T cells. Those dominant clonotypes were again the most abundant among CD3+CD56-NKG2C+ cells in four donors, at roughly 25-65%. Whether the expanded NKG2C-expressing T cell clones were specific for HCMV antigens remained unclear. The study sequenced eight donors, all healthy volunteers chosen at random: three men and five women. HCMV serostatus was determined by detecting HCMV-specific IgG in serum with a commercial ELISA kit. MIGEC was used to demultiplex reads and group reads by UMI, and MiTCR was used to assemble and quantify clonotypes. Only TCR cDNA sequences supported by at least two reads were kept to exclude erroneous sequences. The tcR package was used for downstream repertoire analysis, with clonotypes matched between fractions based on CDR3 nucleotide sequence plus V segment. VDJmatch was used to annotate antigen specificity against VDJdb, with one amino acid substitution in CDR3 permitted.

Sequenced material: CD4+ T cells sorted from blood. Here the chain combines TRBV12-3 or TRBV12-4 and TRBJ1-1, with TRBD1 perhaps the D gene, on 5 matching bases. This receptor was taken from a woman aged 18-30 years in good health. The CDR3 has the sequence CASTDGRGNTEAFF. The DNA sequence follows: TGTGCCAGCACTGACGGAAGGGGGAACACTGAAGCTTTCTTT.